Listed here are 3 T cell receptor beta chains from one sample, sequenced in a study of long-term antiretroviral therapy in people with HIV (dated by TCRdb to 2022 to 2024). The immunoSEQ hsTCRB v3.0 assay was used at survey level resolution for TRB variable region sequencing. The source is immuneACCESS, and TCRdb retained only in-frame sequences with V and J called. Part of the clones is not carried over; for the studies checked, unresolved V genes explain less than half of this, and the remainder is unexplained. The sample contains 23,000 or so clones, roughly 83% of them found a single time. The ten largest clones take up roughly 16% of the sample. The source material was unsorted PBMCs, sampled roughly 4.5 years after starting antiretroviral therapy. The receptors stem from a young man with HIV.

The CDR3 is CASMGEQETQYF. CDR3 bases: TGTGCCAGCATGGGTGAGCAAGAGACCCAGTACTTC. This rearrangement joins TRBV28 to TRBJ2-5; D is unclear. V dropped 7 bases and J dropped 2 bases, with 8 bases sitting between them. The CDR3 runs to 12 residues. Germline CDR1 reads MDHEN; CDR2 reads SYDVKM.

The chain has TRBV2 and TRBJ1-1; TRBD1 is a possible D gene (6 bases). The germline gives CDR1 SNHLY, CDR2 FYNNEI. Trimming cost V 11 bases and J 4 bases, with 23 bases left between them. The CDR3 runs to 15 residues. The CDR3 DNA is TGTGCCTGTCTCCGGGGGGCTGAGATGGGCACTGAAGCTTTCTTT. It is translated as CACLRGAEMGTEAFF.

In regard to this clone: Other DNA sequences in this sample translate to the same CDR3. The V gene is TRBV5-1, the J gene TRBJ2-7, with D tentatively TRBD1 (5 bases). The CDR3 has 14 amino acids. Per germline, CDR1 SGHRS and CDR2 YFSETQ. V lost 4 bases and J lost 1, with 12 bases in between. The CDR3 region has the DNA TGCGCCAGCAGCCTCCGACAGAGGTCCTACGAGCAGTACTTC. Its translation is CASSLRQRSYEQYF. Looking up the rest from reference TRBV5-1 and TRBJ2-7 gives the full variable domain: KAGVTQTPRYLIKTRGQQVTLSCSPISGHRSVSWYQQTPGQGLQFLFEYFSETQRNKGNFPGRFSGRQFSNSRSEMNVSTLELGDSALYLCASSLRQRSYEQYFGPGTRLTVT.